One sample yielded the 15 T cell receptor beta chains listed below, sequenced in a study of cytomegalovirus exposure and HLA in healthy donors. PCR used 60 Vbeta primers and 13 Jbeta primers. Data came from immunoSEQ multiplex PCR; TCRdb stores just in-frame clones and leaves some out. Of tens of thousands of clones listed, 78% were seen once; the top ten hold about 3.3%. The sample comprised PBMCs. The receptors were gathered from a woman aged 35 to 49 in good health and CMV-seronegative.

The rearrangement joins TRBV5-1 to TRBJ2-5, with 8 bases aligning to TRBD1. The CDR3 covers 14 residues. CDR1 SGHRS and CDR2 YFSETQ come from the germline V gene. After removal of 3 bases from V and 5 bases from J, the junction contained 6 bases not matched to a gene. Written as DNA, the CDR3 is TGCGCCAGCAGCTCCCAGGGGGCCCGGGAGACCCAGTACTTC. Its protein is CASSSQGARETQYF.

This clone appeared a few times. The V gene is TRBV19, the J gene TRBJ1-1; D gene ambiguous. CDR3 length equals 14 residues. Trimming took off 0 bases at V and 7 bases at J, with 12 bases between the two ends. Germline CDR1 reads LNHDA; CDR2 reads SQIVND (reference sequence). The CDR3 DNA follows: TGTGCCAGTAGTATAGATACTCTGGGGAGTGAAGCTTTCTTT. This encodes CASSIDTLGSEAFF.

In this sample, this clone turned up once. The V call is TRBV30, the J call TRBJ1-2, with D possibly being TRBD1 (5 bases). CDR3 length: 12 amino acids. CDR1 GTSNPN and CDR2 SVGIG come from the germline V gene (reference sequence). V was trimmed by 6 bases and J by 7 bases, leaving 15 bases between them. The DNA for the CDR3 is TGTGCCTGCCACCTTAGGGGAAGTGGCTACACCTTC. It encodes CACHLRGSGYTF.

This clone was detected a few times. The chain joins TRBV7-9 to TRBJ1-4; the D is unclear. CDR1 SEHNR and CDR2 FQNEAQ come from the germline V gene (reference sequence). V lost 5 bases and J lost 0, with 10 bases in between. This CDR3 region has 15 residues. The CDR3 loop is CASSTRTATNEKLFF. CDR3 in DNA: TGTGCCAGCAGCACTAGGACGGCAACTAATGAAAAACTGTTTTTT.

V usage is TRBV18 and J usage is TRBJ2-3; possible D gene TRBD1, 7 bases. This CDR3 region has 18 residues. The germline gives CDR1 KGHSH, CDR2 LQKENI. V was pared by 3 bases and J by 6 bases, with 25 bases between. The chain's CDR3 is CASSPLKRASRGADTQYF. CDR3 nucleotide sequence: TGTGCCAGCTCACCCCTCAAGCGGGCCAGCAGGGGGGCGGATACGCAGTATTTT.

The chain links TRBV27 to TRBJ1-4, with a weak D call TRBD1 (5 bases). Deletions cut 4 bases from V and 7 bases from J, with 16 bases between. Germline V gene sequence: CDR1 MNHEY, CDR2 SMNVEV (reference sequence). This CDR3 is 15 amino acids long. CDR3 residues: CASSYQGKYGEKLFF. The DNA for the CDR3 is TGTGCCAGCAGTTACCAGGGAAAATATGGTGAAAAACTGTTTTTT.

This clone was seen a handful of times. The chain is built from TRBV6-5 and TRBJ2-1; TRBD2 agrees at 12 bases. V trimming: 2 bases; J trimming: 6 bases; junction bases outside the gene matches: 5. The germline V gene encodes CDR1 MNHEY and CDR2 SVGAGI. This CDR3 region has 16 residues. The CDR3 DNA reads TGTGCCAGCAGTTACCCTGGACTAGCGGGATTCAATGAGCAGTTCTTC. This encodes CASSYPGLAGFNEQFF.

The rearrangement links TRBV5-1 to TRBJ2-1; a weak D match, TRBD1 (7 bases). Germline values: CDR1 SGHRS, CDR2 YFSETQ. V was shortened by 4 bases and J by 9 bases, with 17 bases between the two germline ends. The CDR3 totals 14 residues. CDR3 in amino acids: CASSRQGWRGEQFF. The DNA of the CDR3 is TGCGCCAGCAGCCGACAGGGCTGGAGGGGTGAGCAGTTCTTC.

The J gene is TRBJ2-7, the V gene TRBV11-1, with TRBD1 as a possible D gene (5 bases). CDR3 length: 14 residues. Trimming removed 4 bases from V and 1 base from J, with 11 bases in between. Germline values: CDR1 SGHAT, CDR2 FQDESV (reference sequence). The CDR3 coding sequence is TGTGCCAGCAGCTCTTATACAGGATCCTACGAGCAGTACTTC. Its protein product is CASSSYTGSYEQYF.

The chain is built from TRBV19 and TRBJ2-7, with unresolved D. V was cut by 2 bases and J by 0 bases, with 8 bases left in between. The CDR3 loop spans 14 amino acids. CDR1 is LNHDA, CDR2 SQIVND, per germline (reference sequence). For the CDR3, the DNA is TGTGCCAGTAGTATAAATACGGTCTCCTACGAGCAGTACTTC. It translates to CASSINTVSYEQYF.

The V and J genes are TRBV13 and TRBJ2-3; D perhaps matches TRBD2 (6 bases). The CDR3 has 15 residues. V lost 5 bases to trimming and J lost 1 base, with 13 bases between them. From germline, CDR1 is PRHDT and CDR2 FYEKMQ (reference sequence). The CDR3 DNA sequence: TGTGCCAGCAGCAGTCCTAGCGCCGGCACAGATACGCAGTATTTT. Amino acid sequence: CASSSPSAGTDTQYF.

The chain couples TRBV28 to TRBJ2-7, with D hard to call. The V and J ends lost 4 bases and 7 bases respectively, with 11 bases between them. This CDR3 contains 12 residues. Germline V gives CDR1 MDHEN, CDR2 SYDVKM. DNA for the CDR3: TGTGCCAGCAGTTCCTCGACGAGGGAGCAGTACTTC. It yields the protein CASSSSTREQYF.

On this clone: The germline gene is not matched at one end of the junction; a read error may be the cause. The chain joins TRBV2 to TRBJ1-5; D gene uncertain. Germline V CDR1 and CDR2: SNHLY, FYNNEI. The CDR3 is made up of 15 amino acids. This CDR3 is CTSAGKSEVNQPQHF. The CDR3 coding sequence is TGTACCAGCGCAGGCAAGTCCGAAGTCAATCAGCCCCAGCATTTT.

J is TRBJ2-1 and V is TRBV11-2; D gene ambiguous. V gave up 0 bases and J gave up 5 bases, with 8 bases separating them. CDR1 SGHAT and CDR2 FQNNGV come from the germline V gene. This CDR3 region has 14 residues. The CDR3 is CASSLDRRDNEQFF. The CDR3, as DNA: TGTGCCAGCAGCTTAGATCGCCGGGACAATGAGCAGTTCTTC. Full variable domain (missing parts from reference TRBV11-2 and TRBJ2-1): EAGVAQSPRYKIIEKRQSVAFWCNPISGHATLYWYQQILGQGPKLLIQFQNNGVVDDSQLPKDRFSAERLKGVDSTLKIQPAKLEDSAVYLCASSLDRRDNEQFFGPGTRLTVL.

The CDR3 reads CASSRGRGIAYEQYF. CDR3 nucleotide sequence: TGTGCCAGCAGTAGGGGAAGGGGAATCGCCTACGAGCAGTACTTC. The chain recombines TRBV27 with TRBJ2-7; tentative D call: TRBD1 (5 bases). Germline V gene data show CDR1 as MNHEY and CDR2 as SMNVEV (reference sequence). CDR3 size: 15 residues. V was pared by 5 bases and J by 2 bases, with 16 bases between.